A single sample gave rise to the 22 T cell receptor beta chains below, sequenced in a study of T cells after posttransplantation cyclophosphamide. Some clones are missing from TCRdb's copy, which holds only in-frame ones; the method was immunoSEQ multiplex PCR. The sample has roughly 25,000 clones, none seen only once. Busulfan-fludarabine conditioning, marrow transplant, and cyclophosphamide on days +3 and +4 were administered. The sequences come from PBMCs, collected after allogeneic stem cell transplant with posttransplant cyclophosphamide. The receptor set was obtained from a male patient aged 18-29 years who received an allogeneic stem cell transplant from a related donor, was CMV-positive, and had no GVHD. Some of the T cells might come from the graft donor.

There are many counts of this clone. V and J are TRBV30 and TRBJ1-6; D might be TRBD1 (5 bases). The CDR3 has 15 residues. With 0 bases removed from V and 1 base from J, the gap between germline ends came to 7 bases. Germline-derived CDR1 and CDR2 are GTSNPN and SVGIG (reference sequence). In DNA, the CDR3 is TGTGCCTGGAGTGTCCAGGGTTCCTATAATTCACCCCTCCACTTT. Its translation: CAWSVQGSYNSPLHF.

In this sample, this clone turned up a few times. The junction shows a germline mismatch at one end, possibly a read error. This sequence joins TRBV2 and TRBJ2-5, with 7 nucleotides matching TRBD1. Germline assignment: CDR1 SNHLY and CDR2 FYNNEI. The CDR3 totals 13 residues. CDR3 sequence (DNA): TGTGCCAGCAGTGAACAGGGGTTGGACAGGTCCAACTTC. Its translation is CASSEQGLDRSNF. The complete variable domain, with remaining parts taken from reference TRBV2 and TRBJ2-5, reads EPEVTQTPSHQVTQMGQEVILRCVPISNHLYFYWYRQILGQKVEFLVSFYNNEISEKSEIFDDQFSVERPDGSNFTLKIRSTKLEDSAMYFCASSEQGLDRSNFGPGTRLLVL.

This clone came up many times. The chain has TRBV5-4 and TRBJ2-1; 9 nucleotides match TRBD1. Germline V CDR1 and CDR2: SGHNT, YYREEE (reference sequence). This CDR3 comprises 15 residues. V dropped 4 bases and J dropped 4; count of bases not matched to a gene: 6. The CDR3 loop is CASSRTGVLYNEQFF. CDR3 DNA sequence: TGTGCCAGCAGCAGGACAGGGGTCCTTTACAATGAGCAGTTCTTC.

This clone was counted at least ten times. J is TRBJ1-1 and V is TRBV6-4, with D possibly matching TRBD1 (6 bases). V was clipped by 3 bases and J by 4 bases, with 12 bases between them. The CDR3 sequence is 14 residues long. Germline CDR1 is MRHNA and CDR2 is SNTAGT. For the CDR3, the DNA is TGTGCCAGCAGTGAGGCCAGCAGGGGCACTGAAGCTTTCTTT. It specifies CASSEASRGTEAFF.

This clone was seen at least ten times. The DNA of the CDR3 is TGTGCCTGGAGTGTACGTTCAGATGAAAAACTGTTTTTT. Translated: CAWSVRSDEKLFF. The chain has TRBV30 and TRBJ1-4; D not resolved. The V gene lost 0 bases and the J gene lost 6 bases, with 8 bases spanning the gap. The CDR3 is 13 residues long. Germline CDR1 reads GTSNPN; CDR2 reads SVGIG (reference sequence).

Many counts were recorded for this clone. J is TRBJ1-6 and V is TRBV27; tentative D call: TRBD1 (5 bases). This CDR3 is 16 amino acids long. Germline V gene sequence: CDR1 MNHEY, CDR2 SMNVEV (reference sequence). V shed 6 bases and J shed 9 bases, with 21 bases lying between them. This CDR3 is CASSLTQVYLGSPLHF. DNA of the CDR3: TGTGCCAGCAGCCTTACACAGGTGTATTTGGGTTCACCCCTCCACTTT.

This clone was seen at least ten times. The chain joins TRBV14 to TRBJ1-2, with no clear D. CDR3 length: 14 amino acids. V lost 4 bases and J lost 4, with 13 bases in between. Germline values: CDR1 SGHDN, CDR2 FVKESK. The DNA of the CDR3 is TGTGCCAGCAGCCTTTCGAGCTTCTTCTATGGCTACACCTTC. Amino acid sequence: CASSLSSFFYGYTF. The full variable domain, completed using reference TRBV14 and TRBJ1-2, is EAGVTQFPSHSVIEKGQTVTLRCDPISGHDNLYWYRRVMGKEIKFLLHFVKESKQDESGMPNNRFLAERTGGTYSTLKVQPAELEDSGVYFCASSLSSFFYGYTFGSGTRLTVV.

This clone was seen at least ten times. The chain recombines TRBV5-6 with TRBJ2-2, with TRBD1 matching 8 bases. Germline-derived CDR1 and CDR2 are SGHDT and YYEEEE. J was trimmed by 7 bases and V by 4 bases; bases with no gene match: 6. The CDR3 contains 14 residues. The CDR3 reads CASSTGQGGGELFF. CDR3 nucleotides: TGTGCCAGCAGCACCGGACAGGGAGGCGGGGAGCTGTTTTTT.

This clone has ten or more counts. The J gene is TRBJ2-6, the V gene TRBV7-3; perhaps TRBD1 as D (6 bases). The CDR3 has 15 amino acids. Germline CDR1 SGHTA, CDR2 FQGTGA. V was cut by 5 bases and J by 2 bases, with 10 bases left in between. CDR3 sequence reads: CASSHGQTGANVLTF. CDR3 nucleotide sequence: TGTGCCAGCAGCCACGGACAGACTGGGGCCAACGTCCTGACTTTC.

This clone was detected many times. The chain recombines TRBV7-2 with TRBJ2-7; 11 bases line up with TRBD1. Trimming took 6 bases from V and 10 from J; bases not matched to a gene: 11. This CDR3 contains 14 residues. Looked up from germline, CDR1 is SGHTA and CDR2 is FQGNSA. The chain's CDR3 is CASRKPGQGGNQYF. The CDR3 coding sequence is TGTGCCAGCAGAAAGCCGGGACAGGGGGGGAACCAGTACTTC.

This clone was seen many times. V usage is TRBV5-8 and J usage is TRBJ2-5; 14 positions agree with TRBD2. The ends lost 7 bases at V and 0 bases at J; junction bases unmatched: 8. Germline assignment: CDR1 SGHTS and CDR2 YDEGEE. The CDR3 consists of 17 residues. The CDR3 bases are TGTGCCAGCTCTAAGGGACTAGCGGGGGTGAACCAAGAGACCCAGTACTTC. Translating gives CASSKGLAGVNQETQYF. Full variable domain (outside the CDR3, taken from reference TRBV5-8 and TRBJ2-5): EAGVTQSPTHLIKTRGQQATLRCSPISGHTSVYWYQQALGLGLQFLLWYDEGEERNRGNFPPRFSGRQFPNYSSELNVNALELEDSALYLCASSKGLAGVNQETQYFGPGTRLLVL.

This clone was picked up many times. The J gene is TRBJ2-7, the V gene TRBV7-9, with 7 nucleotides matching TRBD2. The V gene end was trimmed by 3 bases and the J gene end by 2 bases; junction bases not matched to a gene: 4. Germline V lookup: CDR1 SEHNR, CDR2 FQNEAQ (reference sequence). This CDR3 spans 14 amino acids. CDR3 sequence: CASSLGGRTYEQYF. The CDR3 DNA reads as TGTGCCAGCAGCTTGGGCGGGAGAACCTACGAGCAGTACTTC.

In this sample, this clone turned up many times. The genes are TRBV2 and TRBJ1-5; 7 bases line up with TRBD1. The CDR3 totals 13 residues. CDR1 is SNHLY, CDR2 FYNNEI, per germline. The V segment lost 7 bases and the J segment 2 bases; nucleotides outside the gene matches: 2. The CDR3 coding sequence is TGTGCCAGCAACGACAGGGGCAATCAGCCCCAGCATTTT. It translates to CASNDRGNQPQHF.

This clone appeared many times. The chain's CDR3 is CASSLVAGSTDTQYF. CDR3 DNA sequence: TGTGCCAGCAGCTTAGTTGCGGGGAGCACAGATACGCAGTATTTT. The chain has TRBV11-2 and TRBJ2-3, with D perhaps TRBD2 (6 bases). Germline V gene sequence: CDR1 SGHAT, CDR2 FQNNGV. Deletions cut 1 base from V and 0 bases from J, with 8 bases between. This CDR3 comprises 15 residues.

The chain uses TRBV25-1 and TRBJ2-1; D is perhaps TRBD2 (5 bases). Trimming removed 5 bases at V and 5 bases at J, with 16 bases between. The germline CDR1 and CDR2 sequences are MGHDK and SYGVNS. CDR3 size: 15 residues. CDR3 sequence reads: CASSLSGPFDNEQFF. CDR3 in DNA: TGTGCCAGCAGTTTAAGCGGACCCTTCGACAATGAGCAGTTCTTC.

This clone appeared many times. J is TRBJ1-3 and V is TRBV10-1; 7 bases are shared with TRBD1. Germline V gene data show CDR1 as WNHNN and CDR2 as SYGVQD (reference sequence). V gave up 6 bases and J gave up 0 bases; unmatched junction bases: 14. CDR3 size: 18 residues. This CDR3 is CASSAENRGTLSGNTIYF. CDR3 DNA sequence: TGCGCCAGCAGCGCCGAAAACAGGGGAACGCTCTCTGGAAACACCATATATTTT.

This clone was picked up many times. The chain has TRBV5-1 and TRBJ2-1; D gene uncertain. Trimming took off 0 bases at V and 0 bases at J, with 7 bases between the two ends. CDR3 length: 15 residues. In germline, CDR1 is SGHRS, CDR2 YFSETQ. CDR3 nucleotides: TGCGCCAGCAGCTTGGGAACGAGCTCCTACAATGAGCAGTTCTTC. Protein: CASSLGTSSYNEQFF.

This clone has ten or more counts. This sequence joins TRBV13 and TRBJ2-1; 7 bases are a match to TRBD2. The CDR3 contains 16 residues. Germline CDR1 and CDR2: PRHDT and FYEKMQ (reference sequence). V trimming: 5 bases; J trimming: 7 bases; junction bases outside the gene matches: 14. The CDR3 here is CASSTLAGLTGNEQFF. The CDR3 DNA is TGTGCCAGCAGCACATTAGCGGGCCTCACGGGGAATGAGCAGTTCTTC.

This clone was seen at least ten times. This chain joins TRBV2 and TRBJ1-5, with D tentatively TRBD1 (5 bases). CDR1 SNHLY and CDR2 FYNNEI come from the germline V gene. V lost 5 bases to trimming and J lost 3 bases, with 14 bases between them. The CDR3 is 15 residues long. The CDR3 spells CASSPLRQNNQPQHF. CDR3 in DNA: TGTGCCAGCAGTCCCCTAAGACAGAACAATCAGCCCCAGCATTTT.

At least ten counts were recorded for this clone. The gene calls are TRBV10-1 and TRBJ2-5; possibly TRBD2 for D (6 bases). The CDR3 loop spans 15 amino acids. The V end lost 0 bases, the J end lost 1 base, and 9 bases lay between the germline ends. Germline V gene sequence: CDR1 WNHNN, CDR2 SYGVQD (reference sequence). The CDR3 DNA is TGCGCCAGCAGTGAGTCTATTAGCGGCCAAGAGACCCAGTACTTC. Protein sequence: CASSESISGQETQYF.

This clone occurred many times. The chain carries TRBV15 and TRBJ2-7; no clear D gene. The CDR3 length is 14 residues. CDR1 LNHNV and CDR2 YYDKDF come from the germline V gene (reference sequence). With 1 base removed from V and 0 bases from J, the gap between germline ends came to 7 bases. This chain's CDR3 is CATSRVRSSYEQYF. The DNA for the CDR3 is TGTGCCACCAGCAGAGTGAGGAGCTCCTACGAGCAGTACTTC.

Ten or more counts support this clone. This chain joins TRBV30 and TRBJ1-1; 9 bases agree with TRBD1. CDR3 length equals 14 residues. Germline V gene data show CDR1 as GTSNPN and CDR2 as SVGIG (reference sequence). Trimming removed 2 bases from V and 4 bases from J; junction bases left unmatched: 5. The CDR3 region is CAWSNRGRATEAFF. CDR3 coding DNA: TGTGCCTGGAGTAACAGGGGGCGGGCCACTGAAGCTTTCTTT.